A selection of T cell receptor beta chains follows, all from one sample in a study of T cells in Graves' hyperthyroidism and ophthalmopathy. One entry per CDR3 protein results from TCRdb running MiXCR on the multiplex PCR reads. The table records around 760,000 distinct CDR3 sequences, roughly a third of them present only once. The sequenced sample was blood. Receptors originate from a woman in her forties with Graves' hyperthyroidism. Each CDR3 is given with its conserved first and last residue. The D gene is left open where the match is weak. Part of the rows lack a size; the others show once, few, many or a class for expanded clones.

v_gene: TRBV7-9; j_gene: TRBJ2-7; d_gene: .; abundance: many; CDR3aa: CASSSQGTTYEQYF; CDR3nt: TGTGCCAGCAGCTCCCAGGGCACTACCTACGAGCAGTACTTC
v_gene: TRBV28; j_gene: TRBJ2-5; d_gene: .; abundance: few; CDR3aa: CASSLRSRAEETQYF; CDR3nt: TGTGCCAGCAGTTTACGATCGAGAGCGGAAGAGACCCAGTACTTC
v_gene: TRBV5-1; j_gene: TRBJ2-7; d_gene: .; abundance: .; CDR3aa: CASSATRLGDEQYF; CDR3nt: TGCGCCAGCAGTGCCACTAGATTAGGGGACGAGCAGTACTTC
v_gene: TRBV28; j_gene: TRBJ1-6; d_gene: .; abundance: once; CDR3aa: CASSPMDISENSPLHF; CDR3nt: TGTGCCAGCAGTCCGATGGATATCTCAGAGAATTCACCCCTCCACTTT
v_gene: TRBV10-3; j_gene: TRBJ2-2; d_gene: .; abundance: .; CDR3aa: CASAGTPATGELFF; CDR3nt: TGTGCCAGCGCCGGGACACCCGCCACCGGGGAGCTGTTTTTT
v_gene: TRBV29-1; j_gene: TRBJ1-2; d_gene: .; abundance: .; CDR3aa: CSVDIQGMEGYTF; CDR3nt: TGCAGCGTTGACATTCAGGGCATGGAGGGCTACACCTTC
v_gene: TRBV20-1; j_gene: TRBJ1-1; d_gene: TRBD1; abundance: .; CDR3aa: CSAADPGQGNTEAFF; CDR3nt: TGCAGTGCAGCCGATCCGGGACAGGGGAACACTGAAGCTTTCTTT
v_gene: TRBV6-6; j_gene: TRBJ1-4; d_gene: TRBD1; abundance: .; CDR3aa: CASSTQGGVEKLFF; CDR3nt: TGTGCCAGCAGCACACAGGGGGGCGTTGAAAAACTGTTTTTT
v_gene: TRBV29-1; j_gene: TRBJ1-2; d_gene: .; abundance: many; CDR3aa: CSVSPVLSIAYGYTF; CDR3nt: TGCAGCGTCTCCCCAGTACTTTCGATCGCCTATGGCTACACCTTC
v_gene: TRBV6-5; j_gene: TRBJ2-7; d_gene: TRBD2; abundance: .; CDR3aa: CASNSPRLAGRQYF; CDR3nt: TGTGCCAGCAACTCCCCTCGTCTAGCGGGACGACAGTACTTC
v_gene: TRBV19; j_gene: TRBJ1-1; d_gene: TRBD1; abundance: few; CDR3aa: CASSRGEDRVGTEAFF; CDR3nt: TGTGCCAGTAGTAGGGGAGAGGACAGGGTGGGCACTGAAGCTTTCTTT
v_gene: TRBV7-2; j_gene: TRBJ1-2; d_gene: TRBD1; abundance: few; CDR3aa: CASSSGDRAFSSTF; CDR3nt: TGTGCCAGCAGCTCGGGGGACAGGGCATTTAGCTCCACCTTC
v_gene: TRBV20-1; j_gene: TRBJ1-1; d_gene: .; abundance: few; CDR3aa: CSATRPTQNTEAFF; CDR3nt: TGCAGTGCTACAAGACCGACTCAGAACACTGAAGCTTTCTTT
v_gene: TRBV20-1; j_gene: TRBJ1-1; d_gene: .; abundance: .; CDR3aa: CSPEWGAGTEAFF; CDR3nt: TGCAGTCCAGAATGGGGGGCGGGGACTGAAGCTTTCTTT
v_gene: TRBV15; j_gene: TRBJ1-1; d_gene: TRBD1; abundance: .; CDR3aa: CATSSLQGRDTEAFF; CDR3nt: TGTGCCACCAGCAGTTTACAGGGGAGGGACACTGAAGCTTTCTTT
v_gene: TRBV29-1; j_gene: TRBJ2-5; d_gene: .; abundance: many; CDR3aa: CSVEMGRETQYF; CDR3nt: TGCAGCGTTGAGATGGGAAGAGAGACCCAGTACTTC
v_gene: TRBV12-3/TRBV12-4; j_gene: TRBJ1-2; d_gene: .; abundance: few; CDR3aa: CASSFDYSGGYTF; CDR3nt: TGTGCCAGCAGTTTCGATTATAGTGGTGGCTACACCTTC
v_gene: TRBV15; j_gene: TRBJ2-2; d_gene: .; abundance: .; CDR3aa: CATSSQLWDGELFF; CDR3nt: TGTGCCACCAGCAGCCAACTATGGGACGGGGAGCTGTTTTTT
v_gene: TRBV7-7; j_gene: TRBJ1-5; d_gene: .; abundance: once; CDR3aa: CASSLGRTSETQHF; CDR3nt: TGTGCTAGCAGCTTAGGAAGGACTAGCGAGACCCAGCATTTT
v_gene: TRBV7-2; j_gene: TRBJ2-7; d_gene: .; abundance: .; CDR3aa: CARSLALYEQYF; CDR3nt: TGTGCCCGCAGCTTAGCGCTGTACGAGCAGTACTTC
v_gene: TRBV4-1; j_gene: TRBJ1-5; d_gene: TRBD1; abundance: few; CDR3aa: CASSQERQGPQHF; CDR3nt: TGCGCCAGCAGCCAGGAACGACAGGGGCCCCAGCATTTT
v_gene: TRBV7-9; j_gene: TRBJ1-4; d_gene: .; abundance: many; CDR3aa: CASSPPEDLNEKLFF; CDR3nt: TGTGCCAGCAGCCCCCCGGAGGATCTCAATGAAAAACTGTTTTTT
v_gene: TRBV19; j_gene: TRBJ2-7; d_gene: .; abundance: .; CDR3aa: CASSTAHSYGQYF; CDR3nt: TGTGCCAGTAGTACGGCCCACTCCTACGGGCAGTACTTC
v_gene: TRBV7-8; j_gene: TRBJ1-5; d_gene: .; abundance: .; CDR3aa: CASSLGLAGGRYQETQHF; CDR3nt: TGTGCCAGCAGCTTGGGACTAGCGGGAGGGCGGTACCAAGAGACCCAGCATTTT
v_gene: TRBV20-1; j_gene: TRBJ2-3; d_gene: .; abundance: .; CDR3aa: CSASVVGGPTDTQYF; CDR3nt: TGCAGTGCTAGCGTGGTCGGGGGGCCCACAGATACGCAGTATTTT
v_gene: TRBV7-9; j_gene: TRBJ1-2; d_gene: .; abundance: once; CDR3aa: CASSQAGDLYGYTF; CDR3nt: TGTGCCAGCAGCCAAGCCGGGGACTTATATGGCTACACCTTC
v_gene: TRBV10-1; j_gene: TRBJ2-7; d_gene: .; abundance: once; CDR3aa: CASSLKAVRPSYEQYF; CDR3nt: TGTGCCAGCAGTCTGAAGGCGGTCAGGCCCAGCTACGAGCAGTACTTC
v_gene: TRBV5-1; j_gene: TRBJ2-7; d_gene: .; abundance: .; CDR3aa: CASSFSGAYEQYF; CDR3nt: TGCGCCAGCAGCTTTTCGGGGGCCTACGAGCAGTACTTC
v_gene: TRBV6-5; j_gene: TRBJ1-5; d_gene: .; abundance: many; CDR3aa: CASRRDSNQPQHF; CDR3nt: TGTGCCAGCAGGCGAGATAGCAATCAGCCCCAGCATTTT
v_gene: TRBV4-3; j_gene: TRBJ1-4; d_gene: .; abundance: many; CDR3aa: CASSQGVDSSGEKLFF; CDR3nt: TGCGCCAGCAGCCAAGGTGTGGACTCATCGGGAGAAAAACTGTTTTTT